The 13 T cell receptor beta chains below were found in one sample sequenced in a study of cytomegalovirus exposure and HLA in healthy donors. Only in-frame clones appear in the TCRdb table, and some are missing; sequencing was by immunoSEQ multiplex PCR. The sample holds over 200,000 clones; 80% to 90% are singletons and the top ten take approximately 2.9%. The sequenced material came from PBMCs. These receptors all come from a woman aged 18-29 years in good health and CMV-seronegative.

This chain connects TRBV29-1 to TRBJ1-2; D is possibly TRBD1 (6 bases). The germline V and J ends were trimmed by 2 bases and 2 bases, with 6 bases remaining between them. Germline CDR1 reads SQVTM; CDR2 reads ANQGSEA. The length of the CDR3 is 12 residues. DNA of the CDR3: TGCAGCGTTGAAACAGGGAACTATGGCTACACCTTC. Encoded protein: CSVETGNYGYTF. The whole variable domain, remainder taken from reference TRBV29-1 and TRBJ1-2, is SAVISQKPSRDICQRGTSLTIQCQVDSQVTMMFWYRQQPGQSLTLIATANQGSEATYESGFVIDKFPISRPNLTFSTLTVSNMSPEDSSIYLCSVETGNYGYTFGSGTRLTVV.

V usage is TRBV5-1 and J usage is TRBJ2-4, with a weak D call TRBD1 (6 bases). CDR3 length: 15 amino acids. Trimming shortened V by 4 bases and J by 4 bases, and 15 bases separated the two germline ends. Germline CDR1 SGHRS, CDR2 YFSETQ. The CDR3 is CASSQGTRWKNIQYF. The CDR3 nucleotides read TGCGCCAGCAGCCAAGGGACACGTTGGAAAAACATTCAGTACTTC.

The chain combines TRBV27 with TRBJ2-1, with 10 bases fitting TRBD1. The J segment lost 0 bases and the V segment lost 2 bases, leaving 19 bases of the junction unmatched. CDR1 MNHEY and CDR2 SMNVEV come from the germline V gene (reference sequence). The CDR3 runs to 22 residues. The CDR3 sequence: CASSLTPRQGALSGGSYNEQFF. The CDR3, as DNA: TGTGCCAGCAGTTTAACCCCCCGACAGGGGGCCCTTTCCGGGGGCTCCTACAATGAGCAGTTCTTC.

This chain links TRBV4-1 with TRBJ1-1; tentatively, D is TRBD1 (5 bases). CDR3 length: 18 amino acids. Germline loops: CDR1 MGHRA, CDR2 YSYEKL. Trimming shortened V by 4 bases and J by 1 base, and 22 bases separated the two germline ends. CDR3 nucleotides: TGCGCCAGCAGCCCATACCCGGGGGTTAAGATTAAGAACACTGAAGCTTTCTTT. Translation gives CASSPYPGVKIKNTEAFF.

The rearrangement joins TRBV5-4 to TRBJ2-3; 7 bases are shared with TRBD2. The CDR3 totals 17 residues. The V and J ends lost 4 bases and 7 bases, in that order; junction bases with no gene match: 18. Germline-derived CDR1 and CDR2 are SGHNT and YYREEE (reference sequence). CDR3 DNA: TGTGCCAGCAGCCCACCGACTAGCAGGAACCGACAGCATACGCAGTATTTT. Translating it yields CASSPPTSRNRQHTQYF.

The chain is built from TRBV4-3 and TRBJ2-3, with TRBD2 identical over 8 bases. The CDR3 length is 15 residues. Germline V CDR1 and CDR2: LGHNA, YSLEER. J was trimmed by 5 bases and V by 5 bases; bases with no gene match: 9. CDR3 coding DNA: TGCGCCAGCAGCGGTGGTAGCGGGATCAGAGATACGCAGTATTTT. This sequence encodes CASSGGSGIRDTQYF.

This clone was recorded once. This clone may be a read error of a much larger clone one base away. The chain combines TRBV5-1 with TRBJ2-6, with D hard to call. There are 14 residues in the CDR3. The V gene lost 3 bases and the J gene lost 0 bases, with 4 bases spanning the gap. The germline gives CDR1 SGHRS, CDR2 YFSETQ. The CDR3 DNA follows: TGCGCCAGCAGCTACAACTCTGGGGCCAACGTCCTGACTTTC. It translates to CASSYNSGANVLTF.

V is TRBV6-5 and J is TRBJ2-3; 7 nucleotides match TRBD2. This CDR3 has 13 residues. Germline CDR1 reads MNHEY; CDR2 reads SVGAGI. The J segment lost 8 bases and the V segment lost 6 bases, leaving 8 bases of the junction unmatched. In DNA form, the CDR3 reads TGTGCCAGCAGCCCCGTCAGGGAGGGTACGCAGTATTTT. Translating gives CASSPVREGTQYF.

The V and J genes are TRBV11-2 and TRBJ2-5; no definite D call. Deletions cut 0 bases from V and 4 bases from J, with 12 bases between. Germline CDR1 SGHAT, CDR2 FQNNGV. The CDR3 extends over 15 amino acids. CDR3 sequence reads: CASSLEPPNRETQYF. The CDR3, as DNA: TGTGCCAGCAGCTTAGAACCCCCCAACAGAGAGACCCAGTACTTC.

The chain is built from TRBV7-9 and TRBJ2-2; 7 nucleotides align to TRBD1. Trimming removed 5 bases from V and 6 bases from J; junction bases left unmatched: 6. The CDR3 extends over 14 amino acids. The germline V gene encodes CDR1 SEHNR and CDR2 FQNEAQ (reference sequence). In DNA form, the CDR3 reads TGTGCCAGCAGCGGAAGACAGGGTTCCGGGGAGCTGTTTTTT. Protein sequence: CASSGRQGSGELFF.

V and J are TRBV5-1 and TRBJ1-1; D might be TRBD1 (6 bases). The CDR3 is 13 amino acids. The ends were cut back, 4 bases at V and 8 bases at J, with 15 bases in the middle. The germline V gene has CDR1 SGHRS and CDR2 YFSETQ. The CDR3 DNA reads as TGCGCCAGCAGCGGCAATACGGGACAAGAAGCTTTCTTT. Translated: CASSGNTGQEAFF.

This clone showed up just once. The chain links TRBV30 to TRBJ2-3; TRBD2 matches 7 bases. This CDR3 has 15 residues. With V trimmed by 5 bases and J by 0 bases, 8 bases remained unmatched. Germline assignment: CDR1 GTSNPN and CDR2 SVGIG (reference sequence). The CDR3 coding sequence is TGTGCCTGGGGCCGGGCGGGAGTGAGCACAGATACGCAGTATTTT. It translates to CAWGRAGVSTDTQYF.

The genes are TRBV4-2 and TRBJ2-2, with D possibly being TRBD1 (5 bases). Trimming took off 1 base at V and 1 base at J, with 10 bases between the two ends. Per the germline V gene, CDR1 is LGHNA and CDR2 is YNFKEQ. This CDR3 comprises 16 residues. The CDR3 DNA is TGTGCCAGCAGCCAAGCGTGGCAGGGGAACACCGGGGAGCTGTTTTTT. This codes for CASSQAWQGNTGELFF.